This TCR beta chain was sequenced for a study of control samples from healthy donors and cancer patients. Clones were sequenced by immunoSEQ multiplex PCR, and TCRdb holds only the in-frame ones, with some missing. The sample has approximately 120,000 clones; 90% are singletons. From germline, CDR1 is MNHEY and CDR2 SVGAGI. The CDR3 has 15 amino acids. J gave up 2 bases and V 6 bases, and 9 bases lay outside the gene matches. The sequence came from a human donor in good health. The donor label of this sample is uncertain. The chain links TRBV6-5 to TRBJ2-7; 8 nucleotides match TRBD2. The material sequenced was blood. CDR3 in amino acids: CASSNLAGPAYEQYF. For the CDR3, the DNA is TGTGCCAGCAGCAACTTAGCGGGGCCCGCCTACGAGCAGTACTTC.